This entry lists 16 T cell receptor beta chains sequenced from one sample in a study of glioma-infiltrating T cells. Amplification of TCR alpha and beta CDR3 regions from RNA used iRepertoire nested multiplex PCR. Via MiXCR, TCRdb re-called the multiplex PCR reads, giving one row per CDR3 protein. The data show roughly 200,000 distinct CDR3 sequences, over 30% seen once. Sequenced material: glioma tissue, nonneoplastic brain tissue, or PBMCs (not recorded which). These receptors all stem from a human donor with low-grade glioma or glioblastoma, undergoing nonglioma brain surgery, or in good health (not recorded which).

This clonotype appeared many times. One end of the junction is discordant with germline, which a read error may explain. The chain links TRBV4-1 to TRBJ2-1; 9 bases are shared with TRBD2. Germline CDR1 reads MGHRA; CDR2 reads YSYEKL. The CDR3 runs to 14 residues. CDR3 coding DNA: TGCGCCAGCAGCCAAGATAGCGGGAGCCGAGTGGGTTACTTC. Translating it yields CASSQDSGSRVGYF.

The chain's CDR3 is CASSPLTGSSGANVLTF. The CDR3 bases are TGCGCCAGCAGCCCCCTGACAGGGAGCTCTGGGGCCAACGTCCTGACTTTC. The rearrangement joins TRBV4-1 to TRBJ2-6; 7 positions agree with TRBD1. V lost 4 bases to trimming and J lost 0 bases; unmatched junction nucleotides: 6. The CDR3 sequence is 17 residues long. CDR1 and CDR2 (germline): MGHRA, YSYEKL.

This clonotype has a count of ten or more. The rearrangement uses TRBV19 and TRBJ2-7; D is possibly TRBD1 or TRBD2 (5 bases each). The germline gives CDR1 LNHDA, CDR2 SQIVND (reference sequence). The CDR3 runs 14 residues. V was clipped by 6 bases and J by 1 base, with 13 bases between them. CDR3 amino acids: CASRYRDGSYEQYF. The CDR3 nucleotides are TGTGCCAGTAGGTACCGGGACGGATCCTACGAGCAGTACTTC. The full variable domain, completed using reference TRBV19 and TRBJ2-7, is DGGITQSPKYLFRKEGQNVTLSCEQNLNHDAMYWYRQDPGQGLRLIYYSQIVNDFQKGDIAEGYSVSREKKESFPLTVTSAQKNPTAFYLCASRYRDGSYEQYFGPGTRLTVT.

This chain joins TRBV2 and TRBJ1-1; a possible D gene is TRBD1 (5 bases). The CDR3 runs 13 residues. V was trimmed by 8 bases and J by 6 bases, leaving 16 bases between them. Germline V gene data show CDR1 as SNHLY and CDR2 as FYNNEI. The CDR3 region is CASRQGAGPEAFF. CDR3 in DNA: TGTGCCAGCCGGCAAGGGGCCGGGCCTGAAGCTTTCTTT.

The chain has TRBV4-1 and TRBJ2-7; TRBD1 matches at 10 bases. The CDR3 totals 16 residues. Germline V lookup: CDR1 MGHRA, CDR2 YSYEKL. J lost 4 bases, V lost 0 bases, and 6 bases had no gene match. CDR3 amino acids: CASSQDRGTGDYEQYF. The CDR3 DNA is TGCGCCAGCAGCCAAGATCGCGGGACAGGGGATTACGAGCAGTACTTC.

The table lists this clonotype with many counts. The chain uses TRBV29-1 and TRBJ1-2; 9 nucleotides match TRBD1. The CDR3 runs to 13 residues. V was clipped by 4 bases and J by 1 base; unmatched bases: 1. Germline V gives CDR1 SQVTM, CDR2 ANQGSEA. The CDR3 sequence is CSVGDRDNYGYTF. As DNA, the CDR3 is TGCAGCGTTGGGGACAGGGATAACTATGGCTACACCTTC. The full variable domain, in which reference TRBV29-1 and TRBJ1-2 provide the parts outside the CDR3, is SAVISQKPSRDICQRGTSLTIQCQVDSQVTMMFWYRQQPGQSLTLIATANQGSEATYESGFVIDKFPISRPNLTFSTLTVSNMSPEDSSIYLCSVGDRDNYGYTFGSGTRLTVV.

This clonotype was found many times. The genes are TRBV6-1 and TRBJ2-5; TRBD1 or TRBD2 may be the D gene (5 bases each). Germline CDR1 reads MNHNS; CDR2 reads SASEGT. Trimming took 5 bases from V and 2 from J, leaving 18 bases between them. The CDR3 loop spans 16 amino acids. The CDR3 reads CASSHEFGAGQETQYF. CDR3 DNA: TGTGCCAGCAGTCATGAGTTCGGGGCAGGACAAGAGACCCAGTACTTC.

Remarks on this clonotype: Because it lacks the conserved phenylalanine or tryptophan at the end, this CDR3 is likely a read error. The rearrangement links TRBV6-5 to TRBJ2-7; D is perhaps TRBD2 (5 bases). The germline gives CDR1 MNHEY, CDR2 SVGAGI. The CDR3 totals 18 residues. CDR3 in amino acids: CASSEVSWLRGHIREQYL. CDR3 nucleotides: TGCGCCAGCAGTGAAGTTAGTTGGTTGAGAGGGCATATTCGCGAGCAGTACCTC.

At least ten counts were recorded for this clonotype. The chain recombines TRBV27 with TRBJ2-5; 7 nucleotides align to TRBD1. CDR3 length: 15 amino acids. The germline V gene has CDR1 MNHEY and CDR2 SMNVEV (reference sequence). V shed 1 base and J 5 bases; nucleotides not matched to a gene: 7. The CDR3 loop is CASSLFQGVYETQYF. CDR3 nucleotides: TGTGCCAGCAGTTTATTCCAGGGGGTATACGAGACCCAGTACTTC.

In regard to this clonotype: The CDR3 ends on some other residue instead of the conserved phenylalanine or tryptophan, so this is likely a read error. The limits of the CDR3 on the DNA are not certain, so only TCRdb's listed CDR3 is given. The CDR3 loop is CDSRRGREGQGEEKGV. The chain couples TRBV27 to TRBJ2-1; no DNA check was done on the table's D call, TRBD1. The CDR3 has 16 residues if both end residues are counted. Germline CDR1 MNHEY, CDR2 SMNVEV (reference sequence).

This clonotype was picked up many times. The chain links TRBV5-1 to TRBJ1-2; tentatively, D is TRBD1 (5 bases). CDR3 length: 14 residues. Germline V gene sequence: CDR1 SGHRS, CDR2 YFSETQ. The V gene lost 1 base and the J gene lost 5 bases, with 12 bases spanning the gap. CDR3 nucleotide sequence: TGCGCCAGCAGCTTGAACCCCGACAGTTATGGCTACACCTTC. Its protein is CASSLNPDSYGYTF.

As for this clonotype: A much bigger clone sits one base away, suggesting this may be a read error. This chain uses TRBV6-5 with TRBJ1-3; unclear D gene. This CDR3 contains 16 residues. The germline V gene encodes CDR1 MNHEY and CDR2 SVGAGI. V was pared by 7 bases and J by 0 bases, with 16 bases between. In DNA form, the CDR3 reads TGTGCCAGCATTCACTCCACGCCCAACTCTGGAAACACCATATATTTT. It is translated as CASIHSTPNSGNTIYF.

The J gene is TRBJ1-5, the V gene TRBV9; 10 bases map to TRBD1. The V gene end was trimmed by 7 bases and the J gene end by 6 bases; junction bases not matched to a gene: 7. Germline CDR1 SGDLS, CDR2 YYNGEE. The CDR3 is made up of 14 amino acids. Written as DNA, the CDR3 is TGTGCCAGCGGCGGGGGACAGGGGATTCAGCCCCAGCATTTT. It encodes CASGGGQGIQPQHF.

The gene calls are TRBV5-4 and TRBJ1-2; a possible D gene is TRBD1 (6 bases). Trimming removed 0 bases at V and 6 bases at J, with 15 bases between. This CDR3 has 15 amino acids. CDR1 and CDR2 from the germline V gene are SGHNT and YYREEE (reference sequence). CDR3 sequence: CASSLDITGTDGYTF. CDR3 sequence (DNA): TGTGCCAGCAGCTTGGATATAACAGGGACGGATGGCTACACCTTC.

The genes are TRBV7-2 and TRBJ2-7, with a possible D match to TRBD2 (7 bases). This CDR3 contains 16 residues. Germline V gene data show CDR1 as SGHTA and CDR2 as FQGNSA. Between the trimmed V and J ends, which lost 0 bases and 2 bases, there was a span of 14 bases. CDR3 sequence reads: CASSLAGAGRAYEQYF. CDR3 bases: TGTGCCAGCAGCTTAGCGGGGGCAGGGAGGGCCTACGAGCAGTACTTC.

The chain couples TRBV12-3 or TRBV12-4 to TRBJ2-7; 11 bases align to TRBD1. The junction had 17 bases not matched to a gene; V was cut back by 8 bases and J by 5 bases. The length of the CDR3 is 17 residues. The CDR3 here is CASGTASGTGGPHEQYF. The CDR3 nucleotides are TGTGCCAGCGGCACCGCCTCCGGGACAGGGGGTCCCCACGAGCAGTACTTC.